What follows are 19 T cell receptor beta chains derived from one specimen sequenced in a study of T cell clonality in common variable immunodeficiency. TCRdb keeps only in-frame clones here, not all; method: immunoSEQ multiplex PCR. The sample yields tens of thousands of clones, without any singletons. The sample consisted of peripheral blood mononuclear cells. These receptors were taken from a person between 18 and 75 years old in good health.

This clone was counted many times. The CDR3 end falls 3 residues outside the read, so it is completed with the germline J gene. The rearrangement uses TRBV5-1 and TRBJ2-1, with 10 bases lining up with TRBD2. CDR1 is SGHRS and CDR2 is YFSETQ in the germline V gene. The CDR3 is 16 residues long. With 4 bases clipped from V and 3 bases from J, the junction kept 7 bases outside the gene matches. The CDR3: CASSRDGLADYNEQFF. CDR3 DNA, as far as it was read: TGCGCCAGCAGCAGGGACGGACTAGCGGACTACAATGAG.

This clone was recorded at least ten times. The read is 3 residues too short to cover the CDR3 end, so that end is filled in from the germline J gene. J is TRBJ1-5 and V is TRBV7-8; the D gene is possibly TRBD1 (6 bases). V was cut by 1 base and J by 3 bases, with 13 bases left in between. CDR1 is SGHVS, CDR2 FQNEAQ, per germline. CDR3 length equals 16 residues. The chain's CDR3 is CASSLGLGHPNQPQHF. The DNA read from the CDR3 is TGTGCCAGCAGCTTAGGCCTGGGACACCCCAATCAGCCC.

This clone has ten or more counts. The DNA read from the CDR3 is TGTGCCAGTAGTATGCGGGAGTACACAGATACG. This codes for CASSMREYTDT. The entire CDR3 protein reads CASSMREYTDTQYF. The rearrangement uses TRBV19 and TRBJ2-3, with TRBD2 matching over 7 bases. The CDR3 extends 3 residues past the end of the read, so its final part is completed from the germline J gene. CDR3 length equals 14 residues. CDR1 and CDR2 from the germline V gene are LNHDA and SQIVND (reference sequence). Trimming cost V 3 bases and J 2 bases; bases outside gene matches: 2.

This clone was seen many times. The CDR3 is cut off 3 residues early in the read; its end comes from the germline J gene. V and J are TRBV30 and TRBJ1-1, with unresolved D. Germline loops: CDR1 GTSNPN, CDR2 SVGIG (reference sequence). V lost 0 bases, J lost 4 bases, and 6 bases lay in between. The CDR3 covers 12 residues. The part of the CDR3 DNA that was read is TGTGCCTGGAGTGTACTCGGCACTGAA. Its translation is CAWSVLGTE. The entire CDR3 protein is CAWSVLGTEAFF.

This clone has ten or more counts. The read ends 3 residues shy of where the CDR3 ends; the end is completed using the germline J gene. The chain carries TRBV30 and TRBJ2-1, with TRBD2 matching 7 bases. CDR1 is GTSNPN and CDR2 is SVGIG in the germline V gene (reference sequence). CDR3 length equals 19 residues. With V trimmed by 0 bases and J by 0 bases, 14 bases remained unmatched. CDR3 amino acids: CAWSVSRLAASSSYNEQFF. The sequenced part of the CDR3 DNA is TGTGCCTGGAGTGTATCTCGGCTAGCGGCTTCGAGCTCCTACAATGAG.

This clone was recorded many times. The CDR3 extends 3 residues past the end of the read, so its final part is completed from the germline J gene. This sequence joins TRBV10-3 and TRBJ2-1; tentative D call: TRBD2 (6 bases). V was clipped by 6 bases and J by 6 bases, with 15 bases between them. The germline CDR1 and CDR2 sequences are ENHRY and SYGVKD. This CDR3 has 14 residues. CDR3 protein: CAIRGLEKGNEQFF. The DNA read from the CDR3 is TGTGCCATCAGGGGACTTGAAAAGGGCAATGAG.

This clone was counted at least ten times. The sequenced part of the CDR3 DNA is TGTGCCAGTAGAGGCCGCTACGAG. Translated, it gives CASRGRYE. The full CDR3 is CASRGRYEQYF. The J gene is TRBJ2-7, the V gene TRBV19, with D unclear. The CDR3 is cut off 3 residues early in the read; its end comes from the germline J gene. Trimming removed 6 bases at V and 3 bases at J, with 6 bases between. Looked up from germline, CDR1 is LNHDA and CDR2 is SQIVND (reference sequence). CDR3 length: 11 residues. The complete variable domain, with remaining parts taken from reference TRBV19 and TRBJ2-7, reads DGGITQSPKYLFRKEGQNVTLSCEQNLNHDAMYWYRQDPGQGLRLIYYSQIVNDFQKGDIAEGYSVSREKKESFPLTVTSAQKNPTAFYLCASRGRYEQYFGPGTRLTVT.

Ten or more counts support this clone. The CDR3 here is CASSFGSANQPQHF. CDR3 bases read: TGTGCCAGCAGTTTCGGGTCAGCTAATCAGCCC. The rearrangement links TRBV12-3 or TRBV12-4 to TRBJ1-5; D ambiguous. The read ends 3 residues before the CDR3 terminus; that terminus is restored from the germline J gene. V was clipped by 3 bases and J by 4 bases, with 10 bases between them. The CDR3 is made up of 14 amino acids.

This clone was picked up many times. Coverage ceases 3 residues before the CDR3 finishes, and the germline J gene fills in the end. The chain carries TRBV28 and TRBJ2-1; TRBD2 might be the D (6 bases). CDR3 length: 16 residues. The V and J ends lost 2 bases and 0 bases respectively, with 11 bases between them. Germline lookup yields CDR1 MDHEN and CDR2 SYDVKM. CDR3 sequence: CASSLMSTSSYNEQFF. The part of the CDR3 DNA that was read is TGTGCCAGCAGTTTAATGTCGACTAGCTCCTACAATGAG.

At least ten counts were recorded for this clone. The observed sequence ends 3 residues before the CDR3 terminus, with the missing tail filled in from the germline J gene. The V call is TRBV5-1, the J call TRBJ2-7, with D perhaps TRBD1 (7 bases). With 5 bases removed from V and 1 base from J, the gap between germline ends came to 10 bases. CDR3 length: 13 residues. The germline CDR1 and CDR2 sequences are SGHRS and YFSETQ. The CDR3 bases that were read are TGCGCCAGCAGACAGGGGAGGTCCTACGAG. Protein product: CASRQGRSYE. Given in full, the CDR3 is CASRQGRSYEQYF.

At least ten counts were recorded for this clone. The CDR3 end is not reached by the read, which stops 3 residues before it; the germline J gene fills it in. J is TRBJ2-2 and V is TRBV27; no reliable D call. Germline CDR1 and CDR2: MNHEY and SMNVEV (reference sequence). V was cut by 5 bases and J by 0 bases, with 10 bases left in between. This CDR3 is built from 15 residues. The CDR3 reads CASSPLIPNTGELFF. The covered CDR3 bases are TGTGCCAGCAGTCCCCTAATCCCGAACACCGGGGAG.

Many counts were recorded for this clone. With the read ending 3 residues before the CDR3 end, the germline J gene is used to fill in that end. V gene TRBV5-1 combines with J gene TRBJ2-7; D is uncertain. Trimming removed 1 base from V and 3 bases from J, with 11 bases in between. In germline, CDR1 is SGHRS, CDR2 YFSETQ. CDR3 length: 14 residues. The CDR3 reads CASSLFGQNYEQYF. CDR3 DNA, as far as it was read: TGCGCCAGCAGCTTGTTTGGCCAGAACTACGAG.

This clone occurred many times. The read gets to within 3 residues of the CDR3 end, and the germline J gene fills in the rest. V usage is TRBV5-1 and J usage is TRBJ1-2; D unclear. Germline V CDR1 and CDR2: SGHRS, YFSETQ. The V end lost 0 bases, the J end lost 3 bases, and 15 bases lay between the germline ends. The CDR3 totals 16 residues. The sequenced CDR3 bases are TGCGCCAGCAGCTTGGTGGGCTTCGGGGAGCACTATGGC. This sequence encodes CASSLVGFGEHYG. The full CDR3 protein reads CASSLVGFGEHYGYTF.

To note about this clone: The CDR3 end is not reached by the read, which stops 3 residues before it; the germline J gene fills it in. The V and J genes are TRBV19 and TRBJ1-5, with D unclear. The CDR3 has 15 residues. Trimming took off 1 base at V and 0 bases at J, with 7 bases between the two ends. CDR1 and CDR2 from the germline V gene are LNHDA and SQIVND (reference sequence). CDR3 DNA, as far as it was read: TGTGCCAGTAGTATAGGTTCTTATAGCAATCAGCCC. It yields the protein CASSIGSYSNQP. The whole CDR3 protein is CASSIGSYSNQPQHF.

This clone was found many times. The DNA ends 3 residues before the CDR3 does, and the rest of the CDR3 is filled in from the germline J gene. This chain joins TRBV5-4 and TRBJ1-1; tentative D call: TRBD1 (5 bases). The CDR3 is made up of 14 amino acids. From germline, CDR1 is SGHNT and CDR2 YYREEE (reference sequence). The V and J ends lost 5 bases and 3 bases respectively, with 14 bases between them. The chain's CDR3 is CASSSQGVDTEAFF. Partial CDR3 DNA: TGTGCCAGCAGTTCCCAGGGAGTAGACACTGAA.

The sample holds many counts of this clone. One end of the junction varies from germline; a read error may be responsible. The CDR3 is cut off 3 residues early in the read; its end comes from the germline J gene. V gene TRBV4-2 combines with J gene TRBJ2-3; D not certain. The CDR3 is 16 residues long. Germline V lookup: CDR1 LGHNA, CDR2 YNFKEQ. CDR3 protein: CASSQDIDMSTDTQYF. The CDR3 DNA, read in part, is TGCGCCAGCAGCCAAGATATTGACATGTCCACAGATACG.

This clone was counted many times. The sequenced fragment ends 3 residues before the CDR3 boundary, so the rest is inferred from the germline J gene. This chain joins TRBV18 and TRBJ1-5; no definite D call. Trimming cost V 2 bases and J 7 bases, with 12 bases left between them. CDR1 and CDR2 (germline): KGHSH, LQKENI. The length of the CDR3 is 14 residues. CDR3 amino acids: CASSPEQVLQPQHF. The sequenced part of the CDR3 DNA is TGTGCCAGCTCACCAGAGCAGGTCTTACAGCCC. The full variable domain, with the rest looked up from reference TRBV18 and TRBJ1-5, is NAGVMQNPRHLVRRRGQEARLRCSPMKGHSHVYWYRQLPEEGLKFMVYLQKENIIDESGMPKERFSAEFPKEGPSILRIQQVVRGDSAAYFCASSPEQVLQPQHFGDGTRLSIL.

This clone was found many times. The CDR3 goes on 3 residues after the read ends, and that part is filled in from the germline J gene. The J gene is TRBJ2-7, the V gene TRBV5-1, with 7 positions matching TRBD1. Germline loops: CDR1 SGHRS, CDR2 YFSETQ. The trim removed 4 bases at V and 4 bases at J, leaving 8 bases unmatched. The CDR3 spans 14 residues. Here the CDR3 reads CASSPLTGNYEQYF. The part of the CDR3 DNA that was read is TGCGCCAGCAGCCCGCTGACAGGGAATTACGAG.

This clone has at least ten counts. The read comes to an end 3 residues before the CDR3 does, leaving the germline J gene to fill in the end. The V and J genes are TRBV18 and TRBJ2-7; D remains ambiguous. Per germline, CDR1 KGHSH and CDR2 LQKENI. This CDR3 comprises 14 residues. Trimming cost V 2 bases and J 2 bases, with 10 bases left between them. The sequenced CDR3 bases are TGTGCCAGCTCACCATCGGTCAGGACCTACGAG. Translated, it gives CASSPSVRTYE. The CDR3, in full, reads CASSPSVRTYEQYF.